The 29 T cell receptor beta chains presented below share a single source sample, sequenced in a study of blood T cell repertoires in COVID-19. Clones were read by immunoSEQ multiplex PCR, and TCRdb kept only the in-frame ones, dropping some. The sample has 150,000 or so clones, roughly nine tenths seen once. The source material was peripheral blood. The receptors come from a man aged 55-75 years with active or convalescent COVID-19.

The chain combines TRBV24-1 with TRBJ1-2; D gene ambiguous. Trimming took 2 bases from V and 7 from J, leaving 10 bases between them. Germline values: CDR1 KGHDR, CDR2 SFDVKD. This CDR3 is 13 amino acids long. The CDR3 spells CATSDSGGIGYTF. The CDR3 nucleotides are TGTGCCACCAGTGATTCGGGAGGAATTGGCTACACCTTC.

The chain recombines TRBV7-9 with TRBJ2-7; no firm D call. Germline values: CDR1 SEHNR, CDR2 FQNEAQ (reference sequence). V lost 7 bases to trimming and J lost 6 bases, with 19 bases between them. The CDR3 is 14 amino acids. For the CDR3, the DNA is TGTGCCAGCACTCTCGTAGAGGTATCTGGCGAGCAGTACTTC. Encoded protein: CASTLVEVSGEQYF.

The chain links TRBV12-3 or TRBV12-4 to TRBJ1-1; D perhaps matches TRBD1 (5 bases). The V and J ends lost 2 bases and 7 bases respectively, with 11 bases between them. This CDR3 has 13 amino acids. The CDR3 nucleotides are TGTGCCAGCAGTTTATCGGCGGGGGGTGAAGCTTTCTTT. Translation: CASSLSAGGEAFF.

V is TRBV5-6 and J is TRBJ2-1, with a weak D call TRBD1 (6 bases). Trimming left V 4 bases short and J 7 bases short, with 12 bases between. Germline V gene sequence: CDR1 SGHDT, CDR2 YYEEEE. The CDR3 consists of 13 residues. DNA for the CDR3: TGTGCCAGCAGCCTAGGACAGCCGAATGAGCAGTTCTTC. Amino acid sequence: CASSLGQPNEQFF.

The chain carries TRBV19 and TRBJ2-7, with D maybe TRBD1 (5 bases). The ends were cut back, 6 bases at V and 5 bases at J, with 17 bases in the middle. This CDR3 is 14 amino acids long. Per the germline V gene, CDR1 is LNHDA and CDR2 is SQIVND (reference sequence). The CDR3 sequence is CASSFREVGDEQYF. The CDR3, as DNA: TGTGCCAGTAGCTTCAGGGAAGTCGGTGACGAGCAGTACTTC.

This chain uses TRBV5-5 with TRBJ1-5, with D perhaps matching TRBD1 (6 bases). V dropped 5 bases and J dropped 5 bases, with 23 bases sitting between them. The CDR3 consists of 17 residues. Looked up from germline, CDR1 is SGHKS and CDR2 is YYEKEE (reference sequence). The CDR3 region has the DNA TGTGCCAGCAGTTATACAGGGTATCGGACCTGGGATCAGCCCCAGCATTTT. Its translation: CASSYTGYRTWDQPQHF.

V usage is TRBV19 and J usage is TRBJ1-1, with D hard to call. In germline, CDR1 is LNHDA, CDR2 SQIVND (reference sequence). V was cut by 4 bases and J by 10 bases, with 16 bases left in between. This CDR3 comprises 13 residues. In DNA form, the CDR3 reads TGTGCCAGTAGTAAGACATACCAGTTTCCAGCTTTCTTT. Its translation: CASSKTYQFPAFF.

This chain links TRBV5-5 with TRBJ1-4; 8 positions agree with TRBD1. Losses at the gene ends were 1 base for V and 8 bases for J; bases not matched to a gene: 7. Germline lookup yields CDR1 SGHKS and CDR2 YYEKEE (reference sequence). The CDR3 has 15 amino acids. CDR3 amino acids: CASSLTQGASEKLFF. The CDR3 DNA reads as TGTGCCAGCAGCTTGACTCAGGGGGCATCGGAAAAACTGTTTTTT.

The chain employs TRBV7-7 and TRBJ2-5; D is unresolved. CDR1 SSHAT and CDR2 FNYEAQ come from the germline V gene (reference sequence). V was clipped by 5 bases and J by 7 bases, with 17 bases between them. This CDR3 is 14 amino acids long. This chain's CDR3 is CASSPGLDQVTQYF. In nucleotides, the CDR3 is TGTGCCAGCAGCCCTGGGTTGGATCAGGTGACCCAGTACTTC.

V is TRBV7-2 and J is TRBJ1-1; no reliable D call. V was trimmed by 6 bases and J by 7 bases, leaving 18 bases between them. Germline-derived CDR1 and CDR2 are SGHTA and FQGNSA. This CDR3 has 14 residues. The CDR3 spells CASRAGGSRREAFF. CDR3 nucleotides: TGTGCCAGCAGGGCGGGAGGAAGCCGCCGTGAAGCTTTCTTT. Supplemented by reference TRBV7-2 and TRBJ1-1, the full variable domain reads GAGVSQSPSNKVTEKGKDVELRCDPISGHTALYWYRQSLGQGLEFLIYFQGNSAPDKSGLPSDRFSAERTGGSVSTLTIQRTQQEDSAVYLCASRAGGSRREAFFGQGTRLTVV.

This chain uses TRBV6-5 with TRBJ1-2; TRBD1 aligns across 9 bases. CDR3 length: 15 amino acids. The V segment lost 4 bases and the J segment 4 bases; nucleotides outside the gene matches: 7. Germline V lookup: CDR1 MNHEY, CDR2 SVGAGI. CDR3 region: CASSLGQGPGYGYTF. The CDR3 DNA reads as TGTGCCAGCAGTTTAGGACAGGGGCCTGGCTATGGCTACACCTTC.

The chain employs TRBV7-6 and TRBJ2-1; TRBD2 aligns across 16 bases. Germline V CDR1 and CDR2: SGHVS, FNYEAQ. CDR3 length equals 20 residues. V was clipped by 4 bases and J by 7 bases; unmatched bases: 16. CDR3 sequence reads: CASSSTLGTSGRAPPNEQFF. The CDR3 DNA follows: TGTGCCAGCAGCTCCACCCTAGGGACTAGCGGGAGGGCCCCCCCTAATGAGCAGTTCTTC. The complete variable domain, with remaining parts taken from reference TRBV7-6 and TRBJ2-1, reads GAGVSQSPRYKVTKRGQDVALRCDPISGHVSLYWYRQALGQGPEFLTYFNYEAQQDKSGLPNDRFSAERPEGSISTLTIQRTEQRDSAMYRCASSSTLGTSGRAPPNEQFFGPGTRLTVL.

V and J are TRBV5-1 and TRBJ1-2; possible D gene TRBD1, 5 bases. Germline-derived CDR1 and CDR2 are SGHRS and YFSETQ. V was pared by 0 bases and J by 2 bases, with 14 bases between. The CDR3 totals 16 residues. CDR3 loop: CASSLEGKGLNYGYTF. CDR3 DNA: TGCGCCAGCAGCTTGGAAGGGAAGGGACTAAACTATGGCTACACCTTC.

The V gene is TRBV3-1 (or the pseudogene TRBV3-2), the J gene TRBJ2-1, with a weak D call TRBD1 (6 bases). V lost 0 bases, J lost 9 bases, and 12 bases lay in between. The CDR3 runs to 14 residues. In germline, CDR1 is LGHDT, CDR2 YNNKEL (reference sequence). The CDR3 coding sequence is TGTGCCAGCAGCCAAGAAGCCCGAGGGGGTGAGCAGTTCTTC. Translating gives CASSQEARGGEQFF.

The chain couples TRBV15 to TRBJ2-7; TRBD1 agrees at 10 bases. The CDR3 runs 14 residues. The V gene end was trimmed by 5 bases and the J gene end by 5 bases; junction bases not matched to a gene: 6. CDR1 is LNHNV, CDR2 YYDKDF, per germline (reference sequence). The CDR3 region has the DNA TGTGCCACCAGCGTTTCGACAGGGGGCGACGAGCAGTACTTC. As protein: CATSVSTGGDEQYF. Drawing the rest from reference TRBV15 and TRBJ2-7, the complete variable domain is DAMVIQNPRYQVTQFGKPVTLSCSQTLNHNVMYWYQQKSSQAPKLLFHYYDKDFNNEADTPDNFQSRRPNTSFCFLDIRSPGLGDTAMYLCATSVSTGGDEQYFGPGTRLTVT.

This chain links TRBV3-1 (or the pseudogene TRBV3-2) with TRBJ2-5; D may be TRBD2 (5 bases). CDR3 length equals 15 residues. Trimming pared 3 bases from V and 1 base from J, leaving 12 bases between. Germline lookup yields CDR1 LGHDT and CDR2 YNNKEL (reference sequence). The CDR3 DNA is TGTGCCAGCAGCCACCGCCCAGCGGCCCAAGAGACCCAGTACTTC. It specifies CASSHRPAAQETQYF.

The chain carries TRBV25-1 and TRBJ1-6; D ambiguous. Germline lookup yields CDR1 MGHDK and CDR2 SYGVNS. The V end was cut by 5 bases, the J end by 7 bases, with 9 bases between. This CDR3 has 13 amino acids. The CDR3: CASSQLRNSPLHF. The CDR3 nucleotides read TGTGCCAGCAGTCAACTGAGAAATTCACCCCTCCACTTT.

The V and J genes are TRBV7-9 and TRBJ1-4, with TRBD1 identical over 7 bases. The CDR3 contains 14 residues. CDR1 and CDR2 (germline): SEHNR, FQNEAQ (reference sequence). V lost 5 bases, J lost 4 bases, and 4 bases stayed unmatched. The CDR3 region is CASSLQGNNEKLFF. CDR3 coding DNA: TGTGCCAGCAGCCTACAGGGGAATAATGAAAAACTGTTTTTT.

Only one count was recorded for this clone. The chain combines TRBV2 with TRBJ1-2; D unresolved. Germline V gene sequence: CDR1 SNHLY, CDR2 FYNNEI. The CDR3 runs 15 residues. Trimming cost V 2 bases and J 0 bases, with 10 bases left between them. The DNA of the CDR3 is TGTGCCAGCAGTGAAAACCACGCAGCTAACTATGGCTACACCTTC. Protein: CASSENHAANYGYTF.

The chain links TRBV27 to TRBJ1-5; D is unclear. Germline V gene data show CDR1 as MNHEY and CDR2 as SMNVEV (reference sequence). V gave up 1 base and J gave up 7 bases, with 8 bases separating them. This CDR3 has 13 amino acids. CDR3 loop: CASSLYREQPQHF. The CDR3 nucleotides are TGTGCCAGCAGTTTATACCGGGAGCAGCCCCAGCATTTT.

This clone showed up just once. The V call is TRBV6-5, the J call TRBJ1-4; D unclear. Trimming left V 0 bases short and J 0 bases short, with 2 bases between. Germline CDR1 is MNHEY and CDR2 is SVGAGI. The CDR3 extends over 14 amino acids. CDR3 nucleotide sequence: TGTGCCAGCAGTTACTCCGCAACTAATGAAAAACTGTTTTTT. Protein: CASSYSATNEKLFF.

V is TRBV5-1 and J is TRBJ2-5, with a weak D call TRBD1 (6 bases). The CDR3 consists of 15 residues. The germline V and J ends were trimmed by 4 bases and 2 bases, with 15 bases remaining between them. CDR1 is SGHRS, CDR2 YFSETQ, per germline. CDR3 sequence (DNA): TGCGCCAGCAGCGCGGTTCTAACAGGGCAAGAGACCCAGTACTTC. This encodes CASSAVLTGQETQYF.

The V call is TRBV28, the J call TRBJ1-5, with 7 bases lining up with TRBD1. CDR1 is MDHEN and CDR2 is SYDVKM in the germline V gene. Trimming removed 5 bases from V and 2 bases from J; junction bases left unmatched: 9. The CDR3 contains 16 residues. The CDR3 nucleotides are TGTGCCAGCAGTCGAAAGGTCGGGACAGGCAATCAGCCCCAGCATTTT. It specifies CASSRKVGTGNQPQHF.

The chain carries TRBV13 and TRBJ2-3; 9 bases line up with TRBD2. The CDR3 spans 15 residues. Germline V gene lookup returns CDR1 PRHDT and CDR2 FYEKMQ (reference sequence). V shed 7 bases, J shed 2 bases, and the junction held 7 bases outside the gene matches. In nucleotides, the CDR3 is TGTGCCAGCAAGACGGGCGGGAGGGCCACAGATACGCAGTATTTT. It yields the protein CASKTGGRATDTQYF.

This clone was seen a handful of times. The chain couples TRBV2 to TRBJ2-2; perhaps TRBD1 as D (6 bases). V gave up 5 bases and J gave up 1 base, with 14 bases separating them. Germline CDR1 and CDR2: SNHLY and FYNNEI. This CDR3 has 16 residues. This CDR3 reads CASSLTGLGNTGELFF. The CDR3 nucleotides read TGTGCCAGCAGTCTTACAGGGTTAGGGAACACCGGGGAGCTGTTTTTT. Based on the CDR3 plus reference TRBV2 and TRBJ2-2, the full variable domain is EPEVTQTPSHQVTQMGQEVILRCVPISNHLYFYWYRQILGQKVEFLVSFYNNEISEKSEIFDDQFSVERPDGSNFTLKIRSTKLEDSAMYFCASSLTGLGNTGELFFGEGSRLTVL.

This sequence joins TRBV4-1 and TRBJ1-2; maybe TRBD1 (5 bases). The CDR3 consists of 14 residues. V lost 3 bases, J lost 7 bases, and 15 bases lay in between. Germline CDR1 reads MGHRA; CDR2 reads YSYEKL. CDR3 DNA sequence: TGCGCCAGCAGCCATTACGTCAGGGATCGTGGCTACACCTTC. It is translated as CASSHYVRDRGYTF.

This clone was seen a single time. V usage is TRBV7-2 and J usage is TRBJ1-3; 7 nucleotides match TRBD1. V lost 2 bases to trimming and J lost 1 base; unmatched junction nucleotides: 5. CDR1 SGHTA and CDR2 FQGNSA come from the germline V gene. The CDR3 has 16 residues. CDR3 in amino acids: CASSLRGQRSGNTIYF. CDR3 DNA: TGTGCCAGCAGCTTACGGGGACAGAGATCTGGAAACACCATATATTTT. Variable domain in full (rest from reference TRBV7-2 and TRBJ1-3): GAGVSQSPSNKVTEKGKDVELRCDPISGHTALYWYRQSLGQGLEFLIYFQGNSAPDKSGLPSDRFSAERTGGSVSTLTIQRTQQEDSAVYLCASSLRGQRSGNTIYFGEGSWLTVV.

This clone was recorded only once. The chain has TRBV7-6 and TRBJ2-1; TRBD2 matches 12 bases. Germline V gene lookup returns CDR1 SGHVS and CDR2 FNYEAQ. Trimming took 4 bases from V and 3 from J; bases not matched to a gene: 10. The CDR3 contains 18 residues. CDR3 protein: CASSSPRGLAGVYNEQFF. The CDR3, as DNA: TGTGCCAGCAGCTCCCCGCGGGGACTAGCGGGTGTCTACAATGAGCAGTTCTTC. Filled out from reference TRBV7-6 and TRBJ2-1, the complete variable domain reads GAGVSQSPRYKVTKRGQDVALRCDPISGHVSLYWYRQALGQGPEFLTYFNYEAQQDKSGLPNDRFSAERPEGSISTLTIQRTEQRDSAMYRCASSSPRGLAGVYNEQFFGPGTRLTVL.

The chain employs TRBV7-9 and TRBJ1-6; possibly TRBD1 for D (6 bases). The CDR3 totals 18 residues. Trimming took 5 bases from V and 7 from J, leaving 24 bases between them. CDR1 is SEHNR and CDR2 is FQNEAQ in the germline V gene (reference sequence). The CDR3 here is CASSLGGTWVGANSPLHF. DNA of the CDR3: TGTGCCAGCAGCCTCGGGGGGACATGGGTCGGAGCGAATTCACCCCTCCACTTT.